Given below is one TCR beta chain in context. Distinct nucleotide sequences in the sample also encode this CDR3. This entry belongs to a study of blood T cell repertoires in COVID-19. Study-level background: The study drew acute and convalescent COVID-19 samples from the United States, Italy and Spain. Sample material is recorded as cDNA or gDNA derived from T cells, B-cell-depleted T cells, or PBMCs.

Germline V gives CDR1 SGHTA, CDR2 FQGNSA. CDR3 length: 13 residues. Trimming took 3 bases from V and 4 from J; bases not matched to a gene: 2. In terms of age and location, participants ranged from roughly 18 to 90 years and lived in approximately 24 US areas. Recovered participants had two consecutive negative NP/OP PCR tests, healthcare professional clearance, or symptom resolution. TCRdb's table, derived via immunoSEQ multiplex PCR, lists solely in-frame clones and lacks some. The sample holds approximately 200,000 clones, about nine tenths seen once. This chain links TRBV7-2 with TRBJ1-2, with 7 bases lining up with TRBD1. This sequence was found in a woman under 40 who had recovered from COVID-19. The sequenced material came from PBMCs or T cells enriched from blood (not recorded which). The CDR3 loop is CASSLRDSYGYTF. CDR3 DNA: TGTGCCAGCAGCTTGAGGGACAGCTATGGCTACACCTTC.